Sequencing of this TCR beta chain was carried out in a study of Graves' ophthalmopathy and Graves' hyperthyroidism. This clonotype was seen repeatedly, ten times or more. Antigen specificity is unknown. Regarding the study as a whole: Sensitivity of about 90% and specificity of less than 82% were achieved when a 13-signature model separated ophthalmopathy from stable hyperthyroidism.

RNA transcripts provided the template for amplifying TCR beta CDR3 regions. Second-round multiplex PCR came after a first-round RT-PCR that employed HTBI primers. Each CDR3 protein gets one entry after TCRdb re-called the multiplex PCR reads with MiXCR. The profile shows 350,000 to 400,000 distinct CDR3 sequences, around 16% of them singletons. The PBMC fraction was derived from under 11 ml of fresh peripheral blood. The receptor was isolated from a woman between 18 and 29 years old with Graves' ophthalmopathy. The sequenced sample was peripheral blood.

The CDR3 sequence is CASTWDLRETQYF. The CDR3 region has the DNA TGTGCCAGCACATGGGACCTCAGAGAGACCCAGTACTTC. The rearrangement uses TRBV28 and TRBJ2-5; possibly TRBD1 or TRBD2 for D (5 bases each). The V gene's germline CDR1 is MDHEN and CDR2 SYDVKM. This CDR3 has 13 residues. Trimming took off 7 bases at V and 4 bases at J, with 13 bases between the two ends.